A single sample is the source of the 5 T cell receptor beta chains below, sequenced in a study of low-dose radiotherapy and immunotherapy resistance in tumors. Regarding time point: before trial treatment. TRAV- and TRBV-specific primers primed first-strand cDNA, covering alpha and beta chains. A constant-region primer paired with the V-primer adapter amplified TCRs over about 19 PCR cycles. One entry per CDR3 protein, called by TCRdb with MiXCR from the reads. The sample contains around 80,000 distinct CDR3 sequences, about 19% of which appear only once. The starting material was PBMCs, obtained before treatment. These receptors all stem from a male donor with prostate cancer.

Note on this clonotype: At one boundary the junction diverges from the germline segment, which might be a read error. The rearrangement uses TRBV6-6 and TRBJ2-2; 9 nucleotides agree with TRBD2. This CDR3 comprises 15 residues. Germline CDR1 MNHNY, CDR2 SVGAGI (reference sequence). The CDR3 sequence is CASRGSGRNPGELFF. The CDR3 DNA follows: TGTGCCAGCAGGGGGAGCGGGAGGAACCCCGGGGAGCTGTTTTTT.

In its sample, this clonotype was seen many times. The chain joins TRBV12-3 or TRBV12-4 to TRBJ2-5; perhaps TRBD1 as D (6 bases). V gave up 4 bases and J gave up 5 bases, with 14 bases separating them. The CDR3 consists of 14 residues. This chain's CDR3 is CASSSTGSGETQYF. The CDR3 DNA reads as TGTGCCAGCAGTTCAACAGGGAGTGGCGAGACCCAGTACTTC.

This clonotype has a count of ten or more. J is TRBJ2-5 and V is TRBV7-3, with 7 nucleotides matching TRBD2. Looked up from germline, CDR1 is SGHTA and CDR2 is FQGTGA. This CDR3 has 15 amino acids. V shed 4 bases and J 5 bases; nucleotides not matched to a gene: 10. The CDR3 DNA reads TGTGCCAGCAGCTCGATAGCGGGCTTGGGTGAGACCCAGTACTTC. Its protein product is CASSSIAGLGETQYF. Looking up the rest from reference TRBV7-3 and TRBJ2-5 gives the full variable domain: GAGVSQTPSNKVTEKGKYVELRCDPISGHTALYWYRQSLGQGPEFLIYFQGTGAADDSGLPNDRFFAVRPEGSVSTLKIQRTERGDSAVYLCASSSIAGLGETQYFGPGTRLLVL.

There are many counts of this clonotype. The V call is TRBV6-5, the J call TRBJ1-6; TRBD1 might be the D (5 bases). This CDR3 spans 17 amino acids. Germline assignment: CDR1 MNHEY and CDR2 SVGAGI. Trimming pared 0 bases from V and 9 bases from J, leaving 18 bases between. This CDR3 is CASSYSPQGRTFSPLHF. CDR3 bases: TGTGCCAGCAGTTACTCGCCCCAGGGTAGAACTTTTTCACCCCTCCACTTT.

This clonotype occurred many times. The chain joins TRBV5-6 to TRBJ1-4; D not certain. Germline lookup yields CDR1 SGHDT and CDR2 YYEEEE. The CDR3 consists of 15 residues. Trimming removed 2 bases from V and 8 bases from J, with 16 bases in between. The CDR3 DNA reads TGTGCCAGCAGCTTCGGCGGATCCCTAGGGGAAAAACTGTTTTTT. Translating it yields CASSFGGSLGEKLFF.